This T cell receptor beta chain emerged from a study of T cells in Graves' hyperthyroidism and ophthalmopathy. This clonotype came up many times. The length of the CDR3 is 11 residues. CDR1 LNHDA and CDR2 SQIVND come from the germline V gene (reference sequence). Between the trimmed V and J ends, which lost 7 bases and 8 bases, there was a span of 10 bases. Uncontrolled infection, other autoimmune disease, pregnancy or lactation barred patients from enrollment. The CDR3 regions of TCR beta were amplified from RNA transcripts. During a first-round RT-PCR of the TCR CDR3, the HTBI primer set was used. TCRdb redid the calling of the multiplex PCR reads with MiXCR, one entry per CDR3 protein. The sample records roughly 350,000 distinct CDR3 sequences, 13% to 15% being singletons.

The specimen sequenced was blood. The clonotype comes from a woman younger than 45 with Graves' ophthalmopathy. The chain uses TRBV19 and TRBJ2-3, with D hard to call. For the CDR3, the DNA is TGTGCCAGTAAAGACACCCTTACGCAGTATTTT. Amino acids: CASKDTLTQYF.